Sequencing of this T cell receptor (beta chain) was carried out in a study of control samples from healthy donors and cancer patients. Assay: immunoSEQ multiplex PCR; the TCRdb copy retains only in-frame clones and omits some. This sample carries 100,000 to 150,000 clones, more than 75% of them seen once, and the ten largest clones take over 2.5%. The CDR3 spans 12 residues. V was trimmed by 0 bases and J by 3 bases, leaving 3 bases between them. CDR1 is SGHNT and CDR2 is YYREEE in the germline V gene (reference sequence). The sequence was obtained from a man aged 60-69 years in good health. The sample taken for sequencing was blood. The chain has TRBV5-4 and TRBJ1-1; D is ambiguous. The CDR3 sequence: CASSLDYTEAFF. Written as DNA, the CDR3 is TGTGCCAGCAGCTTGGACTACACTGAAGCTTTCTTT. Full variable domain (outside the CDR3, taken from reference TRBV5-4 and TRBJ1-1): ETGVTQSPTHLIKTRGQQVTLRCSSQSGHNTVSWYQQALGQGPQFIFQYYREEENGRGNFPPRFSGLQFPNYSSELNVNALELDDSALYLCASSLDYTEAFFGQGTRLTVV.